This TCR beta chain was recorded in a study of Graves' ophthalmopathy and Graves' hyperthyroidism. The wider study: Ahead of any treatment, peripheral blood was obtained at the initial diagnosis.

Turning to this clonotype: Its target is not known.

Amplification of the TCR beta CDR3 regions used RNA transcripts (as template). After a first-round RT-PCR with HTBI primers, a second-round multiplex PCR was run. TCRdb re-called the multiplex PCR reads through MiXCR, storing one row per CDR3 protein. Of hundreds of thousands of distinct CDR3 sequences listed, about 38% are singletons. Study findings and constraints: Most expanded thyroid clonotypes above 0.001 frequency also appeared in blood.

The CDR3 runs to 14 residues. Germline loops: CDR1 SGHTA, CDR2 FQGTGA. Trimming shortened V by 1 base and J by 5 bases, and 9 bases separated the two germline ends. Other autoimmune diseases, uncontrolled infections, pregnancy or lactation led to the exclusion of patients. A diagnosis was made from clinical symptoms together with serum thyroxine, TRAb, thyroid ultrasound and orbital computed tomography. The specimen was peripheral blood. The origin of this receptor is an adult man with Graves' ophthalmopathy. V and J are TRBV7-3 and TRBJ2-1, with a tentative D call TRBD1 (6 bases). CDR3: CASSLRPGDNEQFF. As DNA, the CDR3 is TGTGCCAGCAGCTTAAGGCCAGGGGACAATGAGCAGTTCTTC. The full variable domain, its missing parts supplied by reference TRBV7-3 and TRBJ2-1, is GAGVSQTPSNKVTEKGKYVELRCDPISGHTALYWYRQSLGQGPEFLIYFQGTGAADDSGLPNDRFFAVRPEGSVSTLKIQRTERGDSAVYLCASSLRPGDNEQFFGPGTRLTVL.